Listed here is a single T cell receptor beta chain. Its antigen is unknown. The sample is drawn from a study of cytomegalovirus exposure and HLA in healthy donors. Overall study results and limits: The study designated roughly 150 TCR beta chains cytomegalovirus-associated. Most sequenced TCRs were rare (though some public TCRs occurred in many donors).

The assay was immunoSEQ multiplex PCR, and TCRdb's table has in-frame clones only and misses some. The sample includes 71,000 or so clones, approximately 93% of them seen just once. Sample: PBMCs. This clonotype was obtained from a woman aged 18-29 years in good health and CMV-seronegative.

CDR3 loop: CASSEGVPRVQVGTEAFF. The CDR3 DNA reads as TGTGCCAGCAGTGAAGGAGTACCCAGGGTACAGGTCGGGACTGAAGCTTTCTTT. The chain is built from TRBV6-1 and TRBJ1-1; possibly TRBD1 for D (5 bases). There are 18 residues in the CDR3. Germline CDR1 and CDR2: MNHNS and SASEGT. V was pared by 1 base and J by 5 bases, with 23 bases between.